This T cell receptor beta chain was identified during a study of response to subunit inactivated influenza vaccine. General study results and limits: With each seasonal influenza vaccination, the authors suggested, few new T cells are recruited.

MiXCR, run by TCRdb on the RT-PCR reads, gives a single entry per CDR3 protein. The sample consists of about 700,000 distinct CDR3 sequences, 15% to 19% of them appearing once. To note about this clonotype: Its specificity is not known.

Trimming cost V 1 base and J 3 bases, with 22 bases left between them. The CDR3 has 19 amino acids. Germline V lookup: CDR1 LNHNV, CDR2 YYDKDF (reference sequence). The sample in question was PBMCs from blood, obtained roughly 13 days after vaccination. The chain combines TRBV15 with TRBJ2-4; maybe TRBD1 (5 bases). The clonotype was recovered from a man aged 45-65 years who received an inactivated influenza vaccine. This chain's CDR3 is CATSRGRHLITGVKNIQYF. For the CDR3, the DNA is TGTGCCACCAGCAGAGGCAGGCATCTAATTACAGGCGTCAAAAACATTCAGTACTTC.